The rows below give T cell receptor beta chains drawn from one sample of a study of T cells in localized non-small cell lung cancer. Some clones are missing from TCRdb's copy, which holds only in-frame ones; the method was immunoSEQ multiplex PCR. The data contain approximately 2,300 clones, around 24% of them singletons. The sequenced sample was lung tumor tissue, obtained before any cancer treatment. The source is a woman aged 40-69 years with stage II lung adenocarcinoma. The CDR3 runs from the conserved cysteine through the conserved F or W. A D gene is named only where the DNA matches it firmly. Clone size, where shown, is once, few, many, or a class for clones that have expanded.

size: NA
V: TRBV9
J: TRBJ2-7
D: NA
DNA: TGTGCCAGCAGCGGCCGACAGGCTCAAACTCGCGGGCCCTATGGCGAGCAGTACTTC
CDR3: CASSGRQAQTRGPYGEQYF

size: NA
V: TRBV18
J: TRBJ1-2
D: TRBD1
DNA: TGTGCCAGCTCAGACAGGGCGATATATGGCTACACCTTC
CDR3: CASSDRAIYGYTF

size: medium-sized
V: TRBV6-8
J: TRBJ1-6
D: TRBD1
DNA: TGTGCCAGCAGTTACCCTTCGGGGGCAGGGGGTAATTCACCCCTCCACTTT
CDR3: CASSYPSGAGGNSPLHF

size: NA
V: TRBV19
J: TRBJ1-5
D: TRBD1
DNA: TGTGCCAGTACCACGGGACAGGGGCGTAGCAATCAGCCCCAGCATTTT
CDR3: CASTTGQGRSNQPQHF

size: few
V: TRBV6-8
J: TRBJ1-6
D: TRBD1
DNA: TGTGCCAGCAGTCCACGACAGGGGAGCTATAATTCACCCCTCCACTTT
CDR3: CASSPRQGSYNSPLHF

size: NA
V: TRBV29-1
J: TRBJ1-2
D: TRBD1
DNA: TGCAGCGTTGTGACAGGGGTTACTTATGGCTACACCTTC
CDR3: CSVVTGVTYGYTF

size: few
V: TRBV6-8
J: TRBJ2-5
D: TRBD2
DNA: TGTGCCAGCAGTTATGAGCGGGAGGGCCTTGGGACCCAGTACTTC
CDR3: CASSYEREGLGTQYF

size: NA
V: TRBV7-6
J: TRBJ2-3
D: TRBD2
DNA: TGTGCCAGCACCTCAGGGCGGGAGAGCACAGATACGCAGTATTTT
CDR3: CASTSGRESTDTQYF

size: few
V: TRBV6-7
J: TRBJ2-7
D: NA
DNA: TGTGCCAGCAGGTTTATCTTTTTACGATCTTTTTCGTGGGACCAAACCTACGAGCAGTACTTC
CDR3: CASRFIFLRSFSWDQTYEQYF

size: NA
V: TRBV5-1
J: TRBJ1-1
D: TRBD1
DNA: TGCGCCAGCAGCTCGTCGGGGACAGCGAACACTGAAGCTTTCTTT
CDR3: CASSSSGTANTEAFF

size: NA
V: TRBV19
J: TRBJ2-7
D: TRBD2
DNA: TGTGCCAGTAGCTCAGGACTAGACGGCGAGCAGTACTTC
CDR3: CASSSGLDGEQYF

size: NA
V: TRBV5-1
J: TRBJ1-3
D: TRBD1
DNA: TGCGCCAGCAGCTTGGCGTCAGGGGGCTACTCTGGAAACACCATATATTTT
CDR3: CASSLASGGYSGNTIYF

size: NA
V: TRBV19
J: TRBJ1-2
D: TRBD1
DNA: TGTGCCAGTAGTATTCAAGTCTCCGCAGGGGGATATGGCTACACCTTC
CDR3: CASSIQVSAGGYGYTF

size: medium-sized
V: TRBV11-3
J: TRBJ2-1
D: NA
DNA: TGTGCCAGCAGGCCCGGAGCTGGGGTTTACAATGAGCAGTTCTTC
CDR3: CASRPGAGVYNEQFF

size: NA
V: TRBV28
J: TRBJ1-2
D: NA
DNA: TGTGCCAGCAGGGTCACCCAAGGCTATGGCTACACCTTC
CDR3: CASRVTQGYGYTF

size: few
V: TRBV12-5
J: TRBJ2-3
D: NA
DNA: TGTGCTAGTGGTTTGCTCAGGGCAACAGATACGCAGTATTTT
CDR3: CASGLLRATDTQYF

size: NA
V: TRBV6-8
J: TRBJ2-4
D: NA
DNA: TGTGCCAGCAGTACCGGGACAAACCTAGCCAAAAACATTCAGTACTTC
CDR3: CASSTGTNLAKNIQYF

size: medium-sized
V: TRBV11-3
J: TRBJ2-7
D: NA
DNA: TGTGCCAGCAGCTTGGGAACAGGATTCTACGAGCAGTACTTC
CDR3: CASSLGTGFYEQYF

size: NA
V: TRBV19
J: TRBJ1-2
D: NA
DNA: TGTGCCAGTAGTATACAAGAGAACTATGGCTACACCTTC
CDR3: CASSIQENYGYTF

size: few
V: TRBV4-1
J: TRBJ2-5
D: NA
DNA: TGCGCCAGCAGCCAAGTGACGGGACGAAGAGAGACCCAGTACTTC
CDR3: CASSQVTGRRETQYF

size: few
V: TRBV6-8
J: TRBJ2-7
D: NA
DNA: TGTGCCAGCAGATTAGGACGCCTCACGGACGAGCAGTACTTC
CDR3: CASRLGRLTDEQYF

size: medium-sized
V: TRBV11-3
J: TRBJ2-6
D: NA
DNA: TGTGCCAGCAGCCCGGGACCGAACGACTCTGGGGCCAACGTCCTGACTTTC
CDR3: CASSPGPNDSGANVLTF

size: medium-sized
V: TRBV11-3
J: TRBJ2-7
D: NA
DNA: TGTGCCAGCAGCTTAGGTGGGGCCAGCTCCTACGAGCAGTACTTC
CDR3: CASSLGGASSYEQYF

size: NA
V: TRBV18
J: TRBJ2-3
D: NA
DNA: TGTGCCAGCTCACCAGATTCCCGCACAGATACGCAGTATTTT
CDR3: CASSPDSRTDTQYF

size: NA
V: TRBV5-1
J: TRBJ2-5
D: TRBD1
DNA: TGCGCCAGCAGCCAACAGGGGGCGAGGGAGACCCAGTACTTC
CDR3: CASSQQGARETQYF

size: few
V: TRBV30
J: TRBJ1-5
D: TRBD1
DNA: TGTGCCTGGAGTGTGAGAAGGGGGCACACTCAGCCCCAGCATTTT
CDR3: CAWSVRRGHTQPQHF